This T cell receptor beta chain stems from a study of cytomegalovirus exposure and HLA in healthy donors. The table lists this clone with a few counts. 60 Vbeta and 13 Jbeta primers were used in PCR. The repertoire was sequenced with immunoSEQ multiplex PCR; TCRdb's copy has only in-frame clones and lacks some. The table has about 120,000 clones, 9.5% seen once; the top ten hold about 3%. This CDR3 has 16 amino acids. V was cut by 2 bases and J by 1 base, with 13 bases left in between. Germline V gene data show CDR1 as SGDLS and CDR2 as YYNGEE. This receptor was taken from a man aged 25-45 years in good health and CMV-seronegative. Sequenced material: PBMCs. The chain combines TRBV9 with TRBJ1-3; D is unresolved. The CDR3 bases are TGTGCCAGCAGCGTGGGAGGGTCACTTTCTGGAAACACCATATATTTT. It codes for CASSVGGSLSGNTIYF.